This TCR beta chain derives from a study of T cells after yellow fever vaccination. The CDR3 has 13 residues. The germline CDR1 and CDR2 sequences are MNHEY and SVGAGI. With 8 bases removed from V and 0 bases from J, the gap between germline ends came to 11 bases. TCRdb used MiXCR to reprocess the 5' RACE reads, holding one entry per CDR3 protein. The data hold 300,000 to 400,000 distinct CDR3 sequences, with under 15% observed a single time. This clonotype was observed a handful of times. The clonotype comes from a man younger than 30 who received the YFV17D yellow fever vaccine. Sequenced material: CD4+ T cells sorted from PBMCs, taken 15 days after the yellow fever booster vaccination. The J gene is TRBJ2-7, the V gene TRBV6-5; the D is unclear. The CDR3 coding sequence is TGTGCCAGCCTCTTACCACGCTCCTACGAGCAGTACTTC. Protein sequence: CASLLPRSYEQYF.